Each of the 20 T cell receptor beta chains below was sequenced from the same sample in a study of cytomegalovirus exposure and HLA in healthy donors. The PCR employed 60 Vbeta primers together with 13 Jbeta primers. Method: immunoSEQ multiplex PCR; TCRdb's copy keeps in-frame clones and lacks some. This sample lists roughly 51,000 clones; its ten largest clones have roughly 5.5%. The sequencing sample was made of PBMCs. These TCRs come from a male donor in good health and CMV-seropositive.

J is TRBJ1-2 and V is TRBV5-6; D is perhaps TRBD1 (5 bases). V was clipped by 3 bases and J by 6 bases, with 9 bases between them. The germline V gene has CDR1 SGHDT and CDR2 YYEEEE. The CDR3 is made up of 12 amino acids. CDR3 amino acids: CASSSLTDGYTF. In nucleotides, the CDR3 is TGTGCCAGCAGCTCTCTGACAGATGGCTACACCTTC.

The chain recombines TRBV7-8 with TRBJ1-4; D perhaps matches TRBD1 (5 bases). Germline CDR1 reads SGHVS; CDR2 reads FQNEAQ. Trimming cost V 5 bases and J 6 bases, with 19 bases left between them. The CDR3 has 16 residues. This CDR3 reads CASSTRQINYDEKLFF. The CDR3, as DNA: TGTGCCAGCAGCACGCGACAGATCAACTATGATGAAAAACTGTTTTTT.

This chain uses TRBV9 with TRBJ1-2, with a tentative D call TRBD1 (5 bases). With 2 bases removed from V and 6 bases from J, the gap between germline ends came to 11 bases. This CDR3 has 13 amino acids. Germline values: CDR1 SGDLS, CDR2 YYNGEE. The CDR3 protein is CASSVAGNDGYTF. In nucleotides, the CDR3 is TGTGCCAGCAGCGTCGCAGGGAACGATGGCTACACCTTC.

About this clone: One end of the junction is discordant with germline, which a read error may explain. This CDR3 is also generated by other DNA sequences in the sample. The DNA of the CDR3 is TGCAGCGTCGAAGAAGCAGGGTCGTTGATGGCCTATGGCTACACCTTC. Its translation: CSVEEAGSLMAYGYTF. V gene TRBV29-1 combines with J gene TRBJ1-2; TRBD1 is a possible D gene (5 bases). CDR1 SQVTM and CDR2 ANQGSEA come from the germline V gene. The CDR3 totals 16 residues. Full variable domain (rest looked up from reference TRBV29-1 and TRBJ1-2): SAVISQKPSRDICQRGTSLTIQCQVDSQVTMMFWYRQQPGQSLTLIATANQGSEATYESGFVIDKFPISRPNLTFSTLTVSNMSPEDSSIYLCSVEEAGSLMAYGYTFGSGTRLTVV.

The rearrangement joins TRBV7-8 to TRBJ1-5; D is unresolved. Germline CDR1 is SGHVS and CDR2 is FQNEAQ. CDR3 length equals 13 residues. The V gene lost 4 bases and the J gene lost 6 bases, with 10 bases spanning the gap. The CDR3 nucleotides are TGTGCCAGCAGCTCCTATAATCGTCAGCCCCAGCATTTT. Translated, it gives CASSSYNRQPQHF.

The chain couples TRBV6-1 to TRBJ2-5; possible D gene TRBD2, 7 bases. The assigned J gene may be wrong: the sequence end matches TRBJ2-7 better. The CDR3 has 13 amino acids. Germline V gene data show CDR1 as MNHNS and CDR2 as SASEGT. CDR3 region: CASSAGGIREQYF. CDR3 DNA sequence: TGTGCCAGCAGTGCGGGGGGCATACGCGAGCAGTACTTC.

The chain uses TRBV29-1 and TRBJ1-1; D is unclear. The CDR3 runs 13 residues. Trimming removed 6 bases at V and 3 bases at J, with 14 bases between. The V gene's germline CDR1 is SQVTM and CDR2 ANQGSEA. This chain's CDR3 is CSVKLEGDTEAFF. The CDR3 nucleotides read TGCAGCGTCAAGCTTGAGGGTGACACTGAAGCTTTCTTT.

The chain recombines TRBV7-6 with TRBJ2-1; 11 nucleotides align to TRBD1. V shed 1 base, J shed 9 bases, and the junction held 8 bases outside the gene matches. The V gene's germline CDR1 is SGHVS and CDR2 FNYEAQ. The CDR3 runs 16 residues. The CDR3 protein is CASSLGPGQGAREQFF. CDR3 coding DNA: TGTGCCAGCAGCTTAGGGCCAGGACAGGGGGCTCGTGAGCAGTTCTTC.

The chain links TRBV9 to TRBJ1-2, with D unresolved. V was trimmed by 0 bases and J by 4 bases, leaving 7 bases between them. CDR1 and CDR2 from the germline V gene are SGDLS and YYNGEE. The CDR3 runs to 13 residues. The CDR3 is CASSVDGVYGYTF. DNA for the CDR3: TGTGCCAGCAGCGTAGACGGGGTCTATGGCTACACCTTC.

The V gene is TRBV5-1, the J gene TRBJ1-5, with 11 bases matching TRBD1. Germline trimming cut 4 bases from V and 5 bases from J; bases unmatched to any gene: 8. The CDR3 has 16 residues. CDR1 SGHRS and CDR2 YFSETQ come from the germline V gene. In nucleotides, the CDR3 is TGCGCCAGCAGCGCCGGGACAGGGGGGATCGATCAGCCCCAGCATTTT. Protein: CASSAGTGGIDQPQHF.

The V call is TRBV4-1, the J call TRBJ1-5; D remains ambiguous. The ends were cut back, 0 bases at V and 7 bases at J, with 13 bases in the middle. CDR1 is MGHRA, CDR2 YSYEKL, per germline. The CDR3 runs 15 residues. The CDR3 spells CASSQDVTNGQPQHF. CDR3 DNA sequence: TGCGCCAGCAGCCAAGATGTAACCAACGGGCAGCCCCAGCATTTT.

This CDR3 is CASSLRGGSQPQHF. The CDR3 DNA reads TGTGCCAGCAGCTTAAGGGGAGGAAGTCAGCCCCAGCATTTT. The chain employs TRBV7-2 and TRBJ1-5; possibly TRBD1 for D (5 bases). The CDR3 runs to 14 residues. V lost 2 bases, J lost 6 bases, and 11 bases lay in between. From germline, CDR1 is SGHTA and CDR2 FQGNSA. The full variable domain, rest sourced from reference TRBV7-2 and TRBJ1-5, is GAGVSQSPSNKVTEKGKDVELRCDPISGHTALYWYRQSLGQGLEFLIYFQGNSAPDKSGLPSDRFSAERTGGSVSTLTIQRTQQEDSAVYLCASSLRGGSQPQHFGDGTRLSIL.

The chain carries TRBV5-4 and TRBJ2-3, with TRBD2 matching 9 bases. The CDR3 covers 15 residues. Losses at the gene ends were 2 bases for V and 4 bases for J; bases not matched to a gene: 5. CDR1 is SGHNT and CDR2 is YYREEE in the germline V gene (reference sequence). The CDR3 coding sequence is TGTGCCAGCAGCTTTGCGGGGGGGGTCCCAGATACGCAGTATTTT. Translation gives CASSFAGGVPDTQYF.

This sequence joins TRBV4-3 and TRBJ1-1; D is unclear. V was trimmed by 0 bases and J by 0 bases, leaving 20 bases between them. The CDR3 loop spans 19 amino acids. Germline-derived CDR1 and CDR2 are LGHNA and YSLEER. The CDR3 DNA follows: TGCGCCAGCAGCCAAGACCCCTTCACCCTATCCCTCATGAACACTGAAGCTTTCTTT. The encoded protein is CASSQDPFTLSLMNTEAFF.

The V call is TRBV11-2, the J call TRBJ2-1; 11 bases are a match to TRBD2. Trimming took 4 bases from V and 4 from J; bases not matched to a gene: 6. CDR1 SGHAT and CDR2 FQNNGV come from the germline V gene. The CDR3 totals 16 residues. The CDR3 spells CASSSIAGGRYNEQFF. The CDR3, as DNA: TGTGCCAGCAGCTCAATAGCGGGGGGGCGGTACAATGAGCAGTTCTTC.

This rearrangement joins TRBV6-5 to TRBJ2-5; the match to TRBD2 covers 8 bases. The CDR3 consists of 15 residues. Losses at the gene ends were 7 bases for V and 4 bases for J; bases not matched to a gene: 11. CDR1 is MNHEY and CDR2 is SVGAGI in the germline V gene. CDR3 region: CASMGRTSFSETQYF. The CDR3 DNA reads as TGTGCCAGCATGGGTCGGACTAGCTTCTCAGAGACCCAGTACTTC.

The J gene is TRBJ2-2, the V gene TRBV7-9; D is perhaps TRBD1 (6 bases). Per the germline V gene, CDR1 is SEHNR and CDR2 is FQNEAQ (reference sequence). V dropped 3 bases and J dropped 1 base, with 9 bases sitting between them. The CDR3 has 15 residues. The CDR3 nucleotides read TGTGCCAGCAGCTTGCGGACAGTGAACACCGGGGAGCTGTTTTTT. This encodes CASSLRTVNTGELFF.

Turning to this clone: One end of the junction does not line up with germline, which may come from a read error. The chain carries TRBV7-2 and TRBJ1-1; TRBD1 aligns across 12 bases. Germline lookup yields CDR1 SGHTA and CDR2 FQGNSA. The CDR3 spans 17 residues. CDR3 in amino acids: CVSSFRDRGPGNTEAFF. The CDR3 DNA follows: TGTGTCAGCAGCTTCCGGGACAGGGGGCCGGGGAACACTGAAGCTTTCTTT.

V and J are TRBV18 and TRBJ1-4, with D hard to call. The V end was cut by 0 bases, the J end by 7 bases, with 12 bases between. Germline V lookup: CDR1 KGHSH, CDR2 LQKENI. The CDR3 is 15 residues long. The DNA for the CDR3 is TGTGCCAGCTCACCACCCGGGGTGGGCGGTGAAAAACTGTTTTTT. This translates into CASSPPGVGGEKLFF.

The rearrangement joins TRBV11-2 to TRBJ2-2; D may be TRBD2 (6 bases). CDR1 and CDR2 from the germline V gene are SGHAT and FQNNGV. Trimming took 4 bases from V and 5 from J, leaving 8 bases between them. The CDR3 runs 13 residues. The CDR3 nucleotides read TGTGCCAGCAGCTGGGGACTTACCGGGGAGCTGTTTTTT. Protein sequence: CASSWGLTGELFF.